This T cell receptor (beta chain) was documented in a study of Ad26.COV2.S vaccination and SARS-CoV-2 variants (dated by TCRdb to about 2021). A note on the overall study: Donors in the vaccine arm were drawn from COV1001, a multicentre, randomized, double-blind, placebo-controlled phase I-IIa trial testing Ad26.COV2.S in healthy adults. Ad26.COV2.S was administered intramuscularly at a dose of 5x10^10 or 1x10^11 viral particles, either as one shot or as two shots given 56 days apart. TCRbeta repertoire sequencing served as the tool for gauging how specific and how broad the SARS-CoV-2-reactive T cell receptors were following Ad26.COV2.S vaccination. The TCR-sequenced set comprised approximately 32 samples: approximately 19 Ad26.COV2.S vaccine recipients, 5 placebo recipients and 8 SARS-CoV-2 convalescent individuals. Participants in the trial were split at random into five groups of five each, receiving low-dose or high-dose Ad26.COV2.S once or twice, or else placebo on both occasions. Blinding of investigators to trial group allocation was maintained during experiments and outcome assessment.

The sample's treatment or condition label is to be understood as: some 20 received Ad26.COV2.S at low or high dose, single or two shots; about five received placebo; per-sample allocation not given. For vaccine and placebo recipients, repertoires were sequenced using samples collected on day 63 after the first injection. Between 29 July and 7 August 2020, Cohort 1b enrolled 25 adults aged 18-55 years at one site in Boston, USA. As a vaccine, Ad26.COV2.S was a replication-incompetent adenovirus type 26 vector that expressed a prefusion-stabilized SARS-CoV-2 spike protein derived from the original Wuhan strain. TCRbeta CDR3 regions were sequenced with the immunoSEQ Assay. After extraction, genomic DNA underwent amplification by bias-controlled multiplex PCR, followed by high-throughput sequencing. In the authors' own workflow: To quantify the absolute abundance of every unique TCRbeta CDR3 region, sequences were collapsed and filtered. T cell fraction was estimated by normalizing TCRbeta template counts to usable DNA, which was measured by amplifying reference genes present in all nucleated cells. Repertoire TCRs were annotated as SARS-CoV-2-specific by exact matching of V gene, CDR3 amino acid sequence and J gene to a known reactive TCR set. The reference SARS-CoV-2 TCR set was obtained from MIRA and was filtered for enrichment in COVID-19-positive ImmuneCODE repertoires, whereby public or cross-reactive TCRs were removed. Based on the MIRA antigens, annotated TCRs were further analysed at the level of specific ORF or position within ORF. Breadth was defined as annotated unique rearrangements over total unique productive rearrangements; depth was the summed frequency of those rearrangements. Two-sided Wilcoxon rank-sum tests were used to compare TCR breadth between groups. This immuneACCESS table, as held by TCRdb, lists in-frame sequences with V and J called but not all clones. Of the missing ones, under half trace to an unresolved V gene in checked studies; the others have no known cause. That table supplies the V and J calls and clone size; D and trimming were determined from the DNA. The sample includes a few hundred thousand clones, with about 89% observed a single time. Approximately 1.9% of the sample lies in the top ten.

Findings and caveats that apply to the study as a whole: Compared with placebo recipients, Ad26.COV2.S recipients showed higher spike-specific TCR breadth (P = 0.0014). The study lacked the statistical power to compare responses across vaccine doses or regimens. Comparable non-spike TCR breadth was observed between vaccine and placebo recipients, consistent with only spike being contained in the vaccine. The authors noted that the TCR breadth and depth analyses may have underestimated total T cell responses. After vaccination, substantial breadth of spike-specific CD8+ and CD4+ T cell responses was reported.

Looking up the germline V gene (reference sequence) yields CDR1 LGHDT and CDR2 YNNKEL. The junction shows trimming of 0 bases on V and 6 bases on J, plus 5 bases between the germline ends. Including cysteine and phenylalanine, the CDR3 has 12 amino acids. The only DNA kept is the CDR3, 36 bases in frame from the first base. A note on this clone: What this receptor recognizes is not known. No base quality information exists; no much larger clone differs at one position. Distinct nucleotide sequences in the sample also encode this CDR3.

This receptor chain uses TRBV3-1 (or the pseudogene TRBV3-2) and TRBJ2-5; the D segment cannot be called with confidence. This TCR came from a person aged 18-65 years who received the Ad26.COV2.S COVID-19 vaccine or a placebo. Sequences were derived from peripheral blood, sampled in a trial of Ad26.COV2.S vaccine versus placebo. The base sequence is TGTGCCAGCAGCCAAGATCGAAAGACCCAGTACTTC. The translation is CASSQDRKTQYF.